This entry lists 18 T cell receptor beta chains sequenced from one sample in a study of cytotoxic CD8 clonotypes in ibrutinib-treated CLL (dated by TCRdb to about 2021). Receptor libraries were prepared by the immunoSEQ multiplex PCR assay. TCRdb carries this immuneACCESS record with in-frame sequences only. Its versions omit some clonotypes, under half of them owing to an unresolved V gene in the studies checked, with the rest unexplained. The sample table contains some 58,000 clones; only one count was recorded for 71% of them. Jointly, the top ten make up about 45% of the sample. This specimen's time point label, interpreted: about twelve months on ibrutinib. Material: PBMCs, obtained after 12 months of ibrutinib treatment. The receptors shown here come from a human donor with chronic lymphocytic leukemia.

The chain has TRBV27 and TRBJ2-1; possible D gene TRBD1, 5 bases. The germline V gene has CDR1 MNHEY and CDR2 SMNVEV (reference sequence). The CDR3 has 13 amino acids. The V and J ends lost 2 bases and 9 bases respectively, with 11 bases between them. The CDR3 nucleotides read TGTGCCAGCAGTTTACAGACAGAAGGTGAGCAGTTCTTC. Translated: CASSLQTEGEQFF.

The rearrangement links TRBV6-5 to TRBJ2-2; D is uncertain. CDR3 length: 14 residues. Trimming removed 0 bases from V and 5 bases from J, with 7 bases in between. Germline V gives CDR1 MNHEY, CDR2 SVGAGI. The CDR3 here is CASSYSDGTGELFF. Here the CDR3 DNA reads TGTGCCAGCAGTTACTCAGACGGGACCGGGGAGCTGTTTTTT.

V is TRBV18 and J is TRBJ2-1; D might be TRBD1 or TRBD2, each matching 5 bases. V was pared by 1 base and J by 8 bases, with 9 bases between. Germline V CDR1 and CDR2: KGHSH, LQKENI. This CDR3 comprises 13 residues. The CDR3 here is CASSPRGIHEQFF. The CDR3 nucleotides are TGTGCCAGCTCACCACGGGGGATCCATGAGCAGTTCTTC.

The rearrangement uses TRBV5-1 and TRBJ2-5; D may match TRBD1 or TRBD2 (5 bases each). The length of the CDR3 is 15 residues. The germline gives CDR1 SGHRS, CDR2 YFSETQ. The V and J ends lost 3 bases and 0 bases respectively, with 12 bases between them. CDR3: CASSSIGAYQETQYF. The DNA of the CDR3 is TGCGCCAGCAGCTCCATCGGGGCGTACCAAGAGACCCAGTACTTC.

The rearrangement joins TRBV2 to TRBJ2-5; D is unclear. Trimming left V 6 bases short and J 1 base short, with 3 bases between. The CDR3 totals 11 residues. The germline CDR1 and CDR2 sequences are SNHLY and FYNNEI. This CDR3 reads CASSPQETQYF. In DNA form, the CDR3 reads TGTGCCAGCAGCCCCCAAGAGACCCAGTACTTC.

The chain links TRBV5-6 to TRBJ2-5; D not resolved. Trimming took 0 bases from V and 9 from J, leaving 6 bases between them. This CDR3 is built from 11 residues. The germline V gene has CDR1 SGHDT and CDR2 YYEEEE. CDR3 sequence: CASSLEGPQYF. CDR3 DNA: TGTGCCAGCAGCTTGGAGGGTCCCCAGTACTTC.

V usage is TRBV19 and J usage is TRBJ2-7; tentatively, D is TRBD1 (5 bases). The CDR3 is 15 residues long. Germline V gene data show CDR1 as LNHDA and CDR2 as SQIVND (reference sequence). V lost 3 bases, J lost 0 bases, and 12 bases lay in between. The CDR3 loop is CASSMFDSSSYEQYF. In DNA, the CDR3 is TGTGCCAGTAGTATGTTTGACAGCAGCTCCTACGAGCAGTACTTC.

This chain's CDR3 is CASSQERTGAYEQYF. CDR3 DNA sequence: TGTGCCAGCAGCCAAGAAAGGACAGGGGCCTACGAGCAGTACTTC. This sequence joins TRBV4-2 and TRBJ2-7; TRBD1 agrees at 9 bases. CDR1 is LGHNA and CDR2 is YNFKEQ in the germline V gene. The V gene end was trimmed by 0 bases and the J gene end by 2 bases; junction bases not matched to a gene: 2. The CDR3 extends over 15 amino acids.

The gene calls are TRBV11-2 and TRBJ2-1, with 13 bases aligning to TRBD2. The germline gives CDR1 SGHAT, CDR2 FQNNGV. With 5 bases clipped from V and 8 bases from J, the junction kept 6 bases outside the gene matches. This CDR3 contains 15 residues. DNA of the CDR3: TGTGCCAGCAGCCCCGGACTAGCGGGAGTTGATGAGCAGTTCTTC. It specifies CASSPGLAGVDEQFF. Drawing the rest from reference TRBV11-2 and TRBJ2-1, the complete variable domain is EAGVAQSPRYKIIEKRQSVAFWCNPISGHATLYWYQQILGQGPKLLIQFQNNGVVDDSQLPKDRFSAERLKGVDSTLKIQPAKLEDSAVYLCASSPGLAGVDEQFFGPGTRLTVL.

The J gene is TRBJ2-2, the V gene TRBV5-1, with D unresolved. Trimming pared 2 bases from V and 0 bases from J, leaving 5 bases between. The CDR3 length is 14 residues. Looked up from germline, CDR1 is SGHRS and CDR2 is YFSETQ. For the CDR3, the DNA is TGCGCCAGCAGCTTAACAGCGAACACCGGGGAGCTGTTTTTT. Amino acid sequence: CASSLTANTGELFF.

The V gene is TRBV7-2, the J gene TRBJ2-1; 8 bases align to TRBD1. The germline gives CDR1 SGHTA, CDR2 FQGNSA. There are 15 residues in the CDR3. Germline trimming cut 5 bases from V and 8 bases from J; bases unmatched to any gene: 11. The CDR3 coding sequence is TGTGCCAGCAGCCGAGACAGGGGCCTTTCCGATGAGCAGTTCTTC. Its translation is CASSRDRGLSDEQFF.

This clone was seen more than once but under ten times. The V and J genes are TRBV6-5 and TRBJ2-7; D is ambiguous. The CDR3 loop spans 13 amino acids. Trimming removed 0 bases at V and 7 bases at J, with 10 bases between. In germline, CDR1 is MNHEY, CDR2 SVGAGI. CDR3 nucleotides: TGTGCCAGCAGTTACTCTGGGCCCCGTGAGCAGTACTTC. Protein product: CASSYSGPREQYF.

V gene TRBV28 combines with J gene TRBJ2-7; 8 nucleotides align to TRBD1. In germline, CDR1 is MDHEN, CDR2 SYDVKM. The CDR3 covers 14 residues. The V and J ends lost 6 bases and 5 bases, in that order; junction bases with no gene match: 9. The CDR3 DNA reads TGTGCCAGCAGGCCAGGGGGCGTCCGTGACGAGCAGTACTTC. Its translation: CASRPGGVRDEQYF.

This CDR3 reads CAITGLAERSGELFF. CDR3 DNA sequence: TGTGCCATCACCGGACTAGCGGAAAGGAGCGGGGAGCTGTTTTTT. The chain is built from TRBV2 and TRBJ2-2; 10 nucleotides agree with TRBD2. J gave up 7 bases and V 10 bases, and 12 bases lay outside the gene matches. This CDR3 has 15 amino acids. The germline V gene has CDR1 SNHLY and CDR2 FYNNEI.

This rearrangement joins TRBV18 to TRBJ2-2; no clear D. The CDR3 totals 16 residues. V lost 2 bases, J lost 2 bases, and 12 bases lay in between. Looked up from germline, CDR1 is KGHSH and CDR2 is LQKENI. The CDR3 region is CASSPYRVLNTGELFF. The CDR3 DNA sequence: TGTGCCAGCTCACCATATAGGGTCCTAAACACCGGGGAGCTGTTTTTT.

This clone showed up just a few times. This sequence joins TRBV29-1 and TRBJ2-7; the match to TRBD2 covers 11 bases. Germline assignment: CDR1 SQVTM and CDR2 ANQGSEA. The CDR3 spans 13 residues. Trimming removed 7 bases from V and 6 bases from J; junction bases left unmatched: 8. This CDR3 reads CSATTSGIGEQYF. The CDR3 DNA is TGCAGCGCTACGACTAGCGGGATCGGCGAGCAGTACTTC.

This chain joins TRBV15 and TRBJ1-5; D perhaps matches TRBD1 (6 bases). This CDR3 is 17 amino acids long. Looked up from germline, CDR1 is LNHNV and CDR2 is YYDKDF (reference sequence). Trimming removed 5 bases at V and 7 bases at J, with 24 bases between. The CDR3: CATSGPRWDKADQPQHF. DNA for the CDR3: TGTGCCACCAGCGGCCCCCGTTGGGACAAGGCCGACCAGCCCCAGCATTTT.

The chain carries TRBV5-6 and TRBJ2-2, with D possibly matching TRBD1 (5 bases). Germline V CDR1 and CDR2: SGHDT, YYEEEE. The CDR3 sequence is 13 residues long. V was cut by 7 bases and J by 1 base, with 8 bases left in between. CDR3 protein: CASSQVNTGELFF. The DNA of the CDR3 is TGTGCCAGCTCACAGGTGAACACCGGGGAGCTGTTTTTT.